The 26 T cell receptor beta chains presented below share a single source sample, sequenced in a study of OX40 agonist ivuxolimab in advanced cancers. The repertoire was sequenced with immunoSEQ multiplex PCR; TCRdb's copy has only in-frame clones and lacks some. Here the sample spans 90,000 to 100,000 clones, 88% being singletons. The sample consisted of CD4+ or CD8+ T cells sorted from blood, taken in a trial of the OX40 agonist ivuxolimab. Source of these receptors: an adult with an advanced solid tumor such as melanoma, head and neck, liver or kidney cancer.

V and J are TRBV30 and TRBJ2-1, with D possibly TRBD2 on 5 matching bases. V was trimmed by 0 bases and J by 6 bases, leaving 6 bases between them. Germline CDR1 is GTSNPN and CDR2 is SVGIG (reference sequence). The CDR3 is 12 residues long. The DNA of the CDR3 is TGTGCCTGGAGTGTTCTAGCCAATGAGCAGTTCTTC. It translates to CAWSVLANEQFF.

The V call is TRBV9, the J call TRBJ1-2, with 10 positions matching TRBD1. CDR3 length: 15 residues. J lost 3 bases, V lost 4 bases, and 6 bases had no gene match. Per the germline V gene, CDR1 is SGDLS and CDR2 is YYNGEE. In nucleotides, the CDR3 is TGTGCCAGCAGCCCAGACAGGGGGCGCGACTATGGCTACACCTTC. It encodes CASSPDRGRDYGYTF.

The chain recombines TRBV9 with TRBJ1-3, with D hard to call. Germline-derived CDR1 and CDR2 are SGDLS and YYNGEE. The V gene lost 0 bases and the J gene lost 0 bases, with 10 bases spanning the gap. The CDR3 consists of 16 residues. CDR3 nucleotide sequence: TGTGCCAGCAGCGTAGGGGAAGGCCGCTCTGGAAACACCATATATTTT. This sequence encodes CASSVGEGRSGNTIYF.

This rearrangement joins TRBV6-6 to TRBJ2-2; D is uncertain. In germline, CDR1 is MNHNY, CDR2 SVGAGI (reference sequence). The CDR3 spans 14 residues. Trimming left V 5 bases short and J 3 bases short, with 10 bases between. CDR3: CASSQDRYTGELFF. CDR3 sequence (DNA): TGTGCCAGCAGTCAGGACCGCTACACCGGGGAGCTGTTTTTT.

The CDR3 sequence: CASSPRVGEQFF. The CDR3 coding sequence is TGTGCCAGCAGTCCCCGGGTGGGAGAGCAGTTCTTC. V and J are TRBV2 and TRBJ2-1, with no clear D. This CDR3 is built from 12 residues. CDR1 is SNHLY, CDR2 FYNNEI, per germline. Trimming stripped 5 bases from V and 10 bases from J, with 12 bases between.

The chain employs TRBV19 and TRBJ1-4; TRBD1 is a possible D gene (5 bases). The ends were cut back, 6 bases at V and 5 bases at J, with 19 bases in the middle. Germline assignment: CDR1 LNHDA and CDR2 SQIVND (reference sequence). The CDR3 sequence is 16 residues long. CDR3 sequence reads: CASSRGSRGLNEKLFF. The CDR3 bases are TGTGCCAGTAGCCGAGGGAGTAGGGGTCTGAATGAAAAACTGTTTTTT.

V usage is TRBV19 and J usage is TRBJ2-7; TRBD2 might be the D (5 bases). CDR1 and CDR2 (germline): LNHDA, SQIVND (reference sequence). Trimming took 7 bases from V and 3 from J, leaving 16 bases between them. This CDR3 has 14 amino acids. This CDR3 reads CASKGAVGGYEQYF. CDR3 nucleotide sequence: TGTGCCAGTAAGGGAGCGGTGGGTGGCTACGAGCAGTACTTC.

This clone was observed a single time. The gene calls are TRBV29-1 and TRBJ1-2, with a weak D call TRBD1 (6 bases). The V and J ends lost 6 bases and 3 bases respectively, with 11 bases between them. Germline CDR1 is SQVTM and CDR2 is ANQGSEA. CDR3 size: 12 residues. DNA for the CDR3: TGCAGCGTGGGGGGGGCGGACTATGGCTACACCTTC. Its translation: CSVGGADYGYTF.

This sequence joins TRBV28 and TRBJ2-7, with D perhaps matching TRBD1 (6 bases). The CDR3 has 14 amino acids. The germline V and J ends were trimmed by 5 bases and 3 bases, with 14 bases remaining between them. Per the germline V gene, CDR1 is MDHEN and CDR2 is SYDVKM. CDR3 sequence reads: CASSVRTARYEQYF. The CDR3 nucleotides read TGTGCCAGCAGTGTCCGGACAGCCCGCTACGAGCAGTACTTC. The entire variable domain, with the rest obtained from reference TRBV28 and TRBJ2-7, is as follows: DVKVTQSSRYLVKRTGEKVFLECVQDMDHENMFWYRQDPGLGLRLIYFSYDVKMKEKGDIPEGYSVSREKKERFSLILESASTNQTSMYLCASSVRTARYEQYFGPGTRLTVT.

The J gene is TRBJ1-5, the V gene TRBV28; D unclear. The length of the CDR3 is 14 residues. CDR1 is MDHEN, CDR2 SYDVKM, per germline. V lost 2 bases to trimming and J lost 9 bases, with 14 bases between them. The DNA of the CDR3 is TGTGCCAGCAGTTTAGGTACCTTGATTCGGCCCCAGCATTTT. It encodes CASSLGTLIRPQHF.

A remark on this clone: One end of the junction fails to match germline, which may point to a read error. The chain recombines TRBV5-4 with TRBJ1-1, with D maybe TRBD1 (6 bases). The CDR3 has 14 residues. CDR1 and CDR2 (germline): SGHNT, YYREEE (reference sequence). The CDR3, as DNA: TGTGCCAGCAGTTTGGACAGCCTGAACACTGAAGCTTTCTTT. Translating it yields CASSLDSLNTEAFF.

This clone has a handful of counts. This chain links TRBV4-2 with TRBJ1-4; TRBD1 agrees at 7 bases. The junction had 5 bases not matched to a gene; V was cut back by 0 bases and J by 7 bases. The germline CDR1 and CDR2 sequences are LGHNA and YNFKEQ. The CDR3 covers 15 residues. The CDR3 spells CASSQDLQGREKLFF. CDR3 in DNA: TGTGCCAGCAGCCAAGATTTACAGGGGCGTGAAAAACTGTTTTTT.

The chain links TRBV5-4 to TRBJ1-2, with 9 bases matching TRBD1. Germline CDR1 is SGHNT and CDR2 is YYREEE (reference sequence). V lost 4 bases and J lost 4; bases outside the gene matches: 5. CDR3 length: 14 amino acids. The CDR3 DNA follows: TGTGCCAGCAGCGGGACAGGGAATCCCTATGGCTACACCTTC. As protein: CASSGTGNPYGYTF.

This sequence joins TRBV10-2 and TRBJ1-5; TRBD1 is a possible D gene (6 bases). With 5 bases removed from V and 0 bases from J, the gap between germline ends came to 23 bases. The CDR3 runs to 19 residues. Germline V gene lookup returns CDR1 WSHSY and CDR2 SAAADI. The CDR3 bases are TGCGCCAGCAGTTCCGATCAGGGGAGGGGACCCTATAGCAATCAGCCCCAGCATTTT. This translates into CASSSDQGRGPYSNQPQHF.

This rearrangement joins TRBV7-3 to TRBJ1-2, with 7 bases identical to TRBD1. Germline trimming cut 4 bases from V and 5 bases from J; bases unmatched to any gene: 7. Germline CDR1 reads SGHTA; CDR2 reads FQGTGA. CDR3 length: 14 amino acids. The CDR3 sequence is CASSSSGTEYGYTF. CDR3 DNA: TGTGCCAGCAGCTCCTCGGGGACAGAGTATGGCTACACCTTC.

CDR3 DNA: TGTGCCAGCAGTCCAGAACTAGCGGGAGTGAATGAGCAGTTCTTC. It yields the protein CASSPELAGVNEQFF. The V gene is TRBV2, the J gene TRBJ2-1; 11 bases line up with TRBD2. The CDR3 length is 15 residues. Trimming removed 5 bases from V and 7 bases from J; junction bases left unmatched: 7. Germline lookup yields CDR1 SNHLY and CDR2 FYNNEI.

The chain combines TRBV2 with TRBJ2-5; D might be TRBD1 (6 bases). Per the germline V gene, CDR1 is SNHLY and CDR2 is FYNNEI. This CDR3 comprises 13 residues. V was clipped by 8 bases and J by 4 bases, with 14 bases between them. For the CDR3, the DNA is TGTGCCAGCCGAGTAGGGGGAACAGAGACCCAGTACTTC. Its translation: CASRVGGTETQYF.

The V and J genes are TRBV9 and TRBJ2-4; maybe TRBD2 (6 bases). The germline gives CDR1 SGDLS, CDR2 YYNGEE. The CDR3 is made up of 8 amino acids. Written as DNA, the CDR3 is TGTGCGCGGGGCATTCAGTACTTC. This translates into CARGIQYF.

The CDR3 DNA reads as TGTGCCAGCAGCTTACAAGGCGGGAGCCGTAGGTATTTT. Translation gives CASSLQGGSRRYF. The chain uses TRBV11-1 and TRBJ2-3, with 7 bases aligning to TRBD2. V was pared by 2 bases and J by 14 bases, with 10 bases of the junction left unmatched. This CDR3 spans 13 amino acids. CDR1 and CDR2 (germline): SGHAT, FQDESV (reference sequence).

V is TRBV4-3 and J is TRBJ2-6; D may be TRBD1 (5 bases). This CDR3 contains 17 residues. V shed 0 bases and J shed 1 base, with 10 bases lying between them. Germline CDR1 LGHNA, CDR2 YSLEER. CDR3 coding DNA: TGCGCCAGCAGCCAAGAGTCCAGGGTGTCTGGGGCCAACGTCCTGACTTTC. As protein: CASSQESRVSGANVLTF.

The chain has TRBV7-9 and TRBJ2-1; no firm D call. This CDR3 has 16 amino acids. Germline lookup yields CDR1 SEHNR and CDR2 FQNEAQ (reference sequence). The V end was cut by 5 bases, the J end by 9 bases, with 23 bases between. For the CDR3, the DNA is TGTGCCAGCAGCCTGGCCAGTGTAGGATATTTCATTGAGCAGTTCTTC. Translation gives CASSLASVGYFIEQFF.

This clone was seen only a few times. This chain uses TRBV28 with TRBJ2-7, with TRBD2 as a possible D gene (6 bases). The CDR3 covers 11 residues. V lost 8 bases to trimming and J lost 2 bases, with 7 bases between them. The germline gives CDR1 MDHEN, CDR2 SYDVKM. CDR3 in DNA: TGTGCCAGCGGGGGGACCTACGAGCAGTACGTC. Protein: CASGGTYEQYV.

This clone appeared a few times. The genes are TRBV30 and TRBJ2-5; D perhaps matches TRBD1 (6 bases). Germline V gene data show CDR1 as GTSNPN and CDR2 as SVGIG (reference sequence). Trimming pared 2 bases from V and 5 bases from J, leaving 9 bases between. There are 12 residues in the CDR3. Written as DNA, the CDR3 is TGTGCCTGGAGTCGAGACAGGGAGACCCAGTACTTC. Its translation: CAWSRDRETQYF. Full variable domain (rest looked up from reference TRBV30 and TRBJ2-5): SQTIHQWPATLVQPVGSPLSLECTVEGTSNPNLYWYRQAAGRGLQLLFYSVGIGQISSEVPQNLSASRPQDRQFILSSKKLLLSDSGFYLCAWSRDRETQYFGPGTRLLVL.

The chain is built from TRBV15 and TRBJ2-5, with D perhaps matching TRBD2 (6 bases). V shed 3 bases and J shed 4 bases, with 9 bases lying between them. The germline CDR1 and CDR2 sequences are LNHNV and YYDKDF (reference sequence). The CDR3 has 13 amino acids. The CDR3 loop is CATSSGGAETQYF. Written as DNA, the CDR3 is TGTGCCACCAGCAGTGGAGGGGCAGAGACCCAGTACTTC.

V gene TRBV19 combines with J gene TRBJ2-7; 9 positions match TRBD1. The germline CDR1 and CDR2 sequences are LNHDA and SQIVND (reference sequence). The CDR3 totals 15 residues. Losses at the gene ends were 2 bases for V and 0 bases for J; bases not matched to a gene: 2. CDR3 residues: CASSITGQGSYEQYF. CDR3 in DNA: TGTGCCAGTAGTATAACGGGACAGGGCTCCTACGAGCAGTACTTC.

The chain employs TRBV4-1 and TRBJ1-2; D is possibly TRBD1 (5 bases). V was trimmed by 0 bases and J by 4 bases, leaving 9 bases between them. The germline V gene encodes CDR1 MGHRA and CDR2 YSYEKL. CDR3 size: 14 residues. CDR3 amino acids: CASSQDPGRYGYTF. CDR3 DNA sequence: TGCGCCAGCAGCCAAGATCCAGGGCGCTATGGCTACACCTTC.